This TCR beta chain emerged from a study of blood T cell repertoires in COVID-19. Germline trimming cut 2 bases from V and 10 bases from J; bases unmatched to any gene: 7. There are 16 residues in the CDR3. Germline CDR1 reads LGHNA; CDR2 reads YNFKEQ. The repertoire was sequenced with immunoSEQ multiplex PCR; TCRdb's copy has only in-frame clones and lacks some. Of some 71,000 clones in the sample, 90% were seen once. The material sequenced was peripheral blood. The sequence came from a woman aged 18-29 years with acute or convalescent COVID-19. The J gene is TRBJ2-1, the V gene TRBV4-2; 14 bases are shared with TRBD2. The CDR3 nucleotides read TGTGCCAGCAGCCAATCGACTAGCGGGGGGGCGTGGGAGCAGTTCTTC. It is translated as CASSQSTSGGAWEQFF.